This TCR beta chain was identified during a study of cytomegalovirus exposure and HLA in healthy donors. This clone came up a few times. The V gene's germline CDR1 is SGHTA and CDR2 FQGTGA. Between the trimmed V and J ends, which lost 4 bases and 1 base, there was a span of 7 bases. CDR3 size: 13 residues. PCR involved 60 Vbeta and 13 Jbeta primers. Some clones are missing from TCRdb's copy, which holds only in-frame ones; the method was immunoSEQ multiplex PCR. Of around 200,000 clones listed, 75% to 90% are singletons. There were likely unrecorded immune exposures, though donors were nominally healthy when sampled.

Sequencing input: PBMCs. The V call is TRBV7-3, the J call TRBJ1-1, with D possibly being TRBD1 (5 bases). This TCR was recovered from a boy aged 10-17 years in good health and CMV-seronegative. CDR3 amino acids: CASSWGGNTEAFF. Written as DNA, the CDR3 is TGTGCCAGCAGCTGGGGCGGGAACACTGAAGCTTTCTTT.